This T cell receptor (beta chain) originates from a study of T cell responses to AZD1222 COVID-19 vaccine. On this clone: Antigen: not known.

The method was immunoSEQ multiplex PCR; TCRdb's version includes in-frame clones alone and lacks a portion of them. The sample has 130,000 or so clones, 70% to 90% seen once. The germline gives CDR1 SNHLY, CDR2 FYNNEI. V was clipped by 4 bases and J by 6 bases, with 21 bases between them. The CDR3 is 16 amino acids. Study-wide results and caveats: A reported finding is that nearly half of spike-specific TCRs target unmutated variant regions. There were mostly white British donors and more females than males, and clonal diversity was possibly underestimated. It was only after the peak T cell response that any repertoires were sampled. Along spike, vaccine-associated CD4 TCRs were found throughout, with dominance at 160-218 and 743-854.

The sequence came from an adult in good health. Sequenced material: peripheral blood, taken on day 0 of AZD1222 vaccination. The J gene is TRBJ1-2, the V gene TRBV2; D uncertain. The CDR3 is CASSVFPNSNQDGYTF. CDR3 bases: TGTGCCAGCAGTGTATTTCCGAACTCCAATCAGGATGGCTACACCTTC.